Below are 7 T cell receptor beta chains sequenced from a single sample in a study of identical twins. TCRdb called the 5' RACE reads again in MiXCR, with one record for every CDR3 protein. Of 200,000 to 250,000 distinct CDR3 sequences detected, 6.5% to 8.5% appear once; the ten largest clones hold 1.9%. These records were also assigned to another study, of yellow fever vaccine responses in identical twins.

The sequenced sample was memory (CD45RO+) T cells sorted from blood. These receptors all stem from a young woman in good health.

This clonotype was recorded many times. The chain links TRBV29-1 to TRBJ2-3; perhaps TRBD1 as D (6 bases). The germline CDR1 and CDR2 sequences are SQVTM and ANQGSEA. Trimming shortened V by 4 bases and J by 2 bases, and 19 bases separated the two germline ends. The CDR3 has 16 amino acids. CDR3 sequence: CSVAGATSMVTDTQYF. The CDR3 DNA sequence: TGCAGCGTTGCAGGGGCTACATCCATGGTCACAGATACGCAGTATTTT.

This clonotype occurred a few times. The V gene is TRBV20-1, the J gene TRBJ1-2; TRBD1 matches 7 bases. Trimming removed 6 bases from V and 5 bases from J; junction bases left unmatched: 12. The CDR3 runs to 14 residues. Germline V gene sequence: CDR1 DFQATT, CDR2 SNEGSKA (reference sequence). The CDR3 DNA reads TGCAGTGCCCTCCCCCCAGGGGGACCTTATGGCTACACCTTC. Its translation: CSALPPGGPYGYTF.

The V call is TRBV29-1, the J call TRBJ2-1, with 8 bases identical to TRBD2. The CDR3 length is 14 residues. Germline loops: CDR1 SQVTM, CDR2 ANQGSEA. With 2 bases clipped from V and 5 bases from J, the junction kept 5 bases outside the gene matches. The CDR3 DNA follows: TGCAGCGTTGAACCCGGGGGGGGAAACAATGAGCAGTTCTTC. This encodes CSVEPGGGNNEQFF.

The sample holds many counts of this clonotype. The chain uses TRBV6-1 and TRBJ1-1, with 7 nucleotides matching TRBD1. The V gene's germline CDR1 is MNHNS and CDR2 SASEGT. The ends lost 8 bases at V and 1 base at J; junction bases unmatched: 10. The CDR3 sequence is 15 residues long. The CDR3 region is CASEFSGTANTEAFF. DNA of the CDR3: TGTGCCAGCGAATTTTCCGGGACAGCGAACACTGAAGCTTTCTTT.

This clonotype was counted ten times or more. The rearrangement joins TRBV29-1 to TRBJ2-1; 7 bases map to TRBD2. CDR1 and CDR2 (germline): SQVTM, ANQGSEA. The CDR3 extends over 14 amino acids. With 6 bases clipped from V and 9 bases from J, the junction kept 14 bases outside the gene matches. CDR3 in DNA: TGCAGCGTCCTTAGAGGGGAGGGCCTCAGTGAGCAGTTCTTC. Translating it yields CSVLRGEGLSEQFF.

This clonotype showed up many times. This chain links TRBV12-3 or TRBV12-4 with TRBJ1-6; a possible D gene is TRBD1 (5 bases). This CDR3 has 16 residues. V shed 1 base and J shed 7 bases, with 14 bases lying between them. CDR3 nucleotide sequence: TGTGCCAGCAGTTTAGGGATTGGGACCGAAAATTCACCCCTCCACTTT. Encoded protein: CASSLGIGTENSPLHF.

This clonotype has at least ten counts. This sequence joins TRBV10-3 and TRBJ1-3, with a weak D call TRBD1 (5 bases). The germline CDR1 and CDR2 sequences are ENHRY and SYGVKD. This CDR3 has 13 amino acids. V lost 7 bases and J lost 2, with 9 bases in between. The CDR3 reads CAINPGTGNTIYF. For the CDR3, the DNA is TGTGCCATCAACCCAGGGACTGGAAACACCATATATTTT.